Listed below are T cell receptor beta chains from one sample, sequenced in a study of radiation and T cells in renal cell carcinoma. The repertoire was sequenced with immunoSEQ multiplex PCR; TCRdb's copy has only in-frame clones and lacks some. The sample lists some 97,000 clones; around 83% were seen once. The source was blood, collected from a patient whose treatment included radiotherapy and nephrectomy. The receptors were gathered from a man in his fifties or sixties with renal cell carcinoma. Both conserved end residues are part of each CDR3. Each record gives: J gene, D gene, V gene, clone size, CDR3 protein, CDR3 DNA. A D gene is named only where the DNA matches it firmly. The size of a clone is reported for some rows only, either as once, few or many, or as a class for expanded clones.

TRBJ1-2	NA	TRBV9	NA	CASRPYGGRPNYGYTF	TGTGCCAGCAGACCCTACGGAGGCCGCCCAAACTATGGCTACACCTTC
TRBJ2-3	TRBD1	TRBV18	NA	CASSQARGQDTQYF	TGTGCCAGCTCACAGGCCAGGGGGCAAGATACGCAGTATTTT
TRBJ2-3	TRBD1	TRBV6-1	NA	CASSAKRDRGIPDTQYF	TGTGCCAGCAGTGCAAAACGGGACAGGGGAATCCCAGATACGCAGTATTTT
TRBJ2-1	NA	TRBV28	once	CASSLLLKHGNEQFF	TGTGCCAGCAGTTTATTACTAAAACACGGCAATGAGCAGTTCTTC
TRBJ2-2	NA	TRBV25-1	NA	CATQLASVANTGELFF	TGTGCCACCCAACTGGCTTCGGTCGCGAACACCGGGGAGCTGTTTTTT
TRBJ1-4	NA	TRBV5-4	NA	CASSSDQGFPSEKLFF	TGTGCCAGCAGCTCCGACCAGGGGTTCCCTTCTGAAAAACTGTTTTTT
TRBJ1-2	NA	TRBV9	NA	CASSVSEQTYGYTF	TGTGCCAGCAGCGTTTCAGAACAGACCTATGGCTACACCTTC
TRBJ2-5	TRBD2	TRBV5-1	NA	CASSKRTSGSSETQYF	TGCGCCAGCAGCAAAAGGACTAGCGGGAGCTCAGAGACCCAGTACTTC
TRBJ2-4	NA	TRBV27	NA	CASRREPYGKNIQYF	TGTGCCAGCAGGCGGGAACCATATGGCAAAAACATTCAGTACTTC
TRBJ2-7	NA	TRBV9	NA	CASSVAGVPLYEQYF	TGTGCCAGCAGCGTAGCAGGGGTCCCCCTCTACGAGCAGTACTTC
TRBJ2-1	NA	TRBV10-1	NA	CASSVSPGPYNEQFF	TGCGCCAGCAGTGTTTCCCCGGGCCCCTACAATGAGCAGTTCTTC
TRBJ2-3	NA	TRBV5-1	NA	CASSFERGTDTQYF	TGCGCCAGCAGCTTCGAAAGAGGCACAGATACGCAGTATTTT
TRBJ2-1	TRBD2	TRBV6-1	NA	CATNQLAGDNEQFF	TGTGCCACAAACCAACTAGCGGGGGACAATGAGCAGTTCTTC
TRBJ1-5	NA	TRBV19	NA	CASVNPGNNQPQHF	TGTGCCAGTGTTAATCCTGGCAACAATCAGCCCCAGCATTTT
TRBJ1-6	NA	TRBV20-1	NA	CSAEGYSPLHF	TGCAGTGCAGAGGGTTATTCACCCCTCCACTTT
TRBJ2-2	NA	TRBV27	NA	CASSSSSGGELFF	TGTGCCAGCAGTTCATCGAGTGGCGGGGAGCTGTTTTTT
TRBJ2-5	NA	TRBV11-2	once	CASSALGGGQETQYF	TGTGCCAGCAGCGCCCTCGGAGGGGGGCAAGAGACCCAGTACTTC
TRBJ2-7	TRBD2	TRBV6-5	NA	CASSRERAYEQYF	TGTGCCAGCTCGCGGGAGAGGGCCTACGAGCAGTACTTC
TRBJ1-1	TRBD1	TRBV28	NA	CASSEPGQGRFFF	TGTGCCAGCAGTGAGCCGGGACAGGGGCGGTTTTTCTTT
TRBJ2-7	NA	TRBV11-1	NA	CASSLGPVLSYEQYF	TGTGCCAGCAGCTTAGGACCTGTCCTCTCCTACGAGCAGTACTTC
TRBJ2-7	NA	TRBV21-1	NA	CASADRGNEQYF	TGTGCCAGCGCGGACAGGGGTAACGAGCAGTACTTC
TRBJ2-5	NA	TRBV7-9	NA	CASSLSGYTEETQYF	TGTGCCAGCAGCTTATCAGGGTATACCGAAGAGACCCAGTACTTC
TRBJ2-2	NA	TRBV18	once	CASSQSWGTGELFF	TGTGCCAGCTCCCAGTCGTGGGGGACCGGGGAGCTGTTTTTT
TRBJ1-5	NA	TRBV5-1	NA	CASSPNPLTVWNQPQHF	TGCGCCAGCAGCCCTAATCCTTTGACAGTTTGGAATCAGCCCCAGCATTTT
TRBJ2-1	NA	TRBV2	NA	CASRMGHNEQFF	TGTGCCAGCAGGATGGGGCACAATGAGCAGTTCTTC
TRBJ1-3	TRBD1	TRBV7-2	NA	CASSLDGQGVGNTIYF	TGTGCCAGCAGCTTAGACGGACAGGGTGTAGGAAACACCATATATTTT
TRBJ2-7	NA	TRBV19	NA	CASSISGQVNYEQYF	TGTGCCAGTAGTATTAGCGGACAGGTGAACTACGAGCAGTACTTC
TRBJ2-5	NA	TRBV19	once	CASSIGGQAQETQYF	TGTGCCAGTAGTATAGGGGGGCAGGCTCAAGAGACCCAGTACTTC
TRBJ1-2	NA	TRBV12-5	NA	CASGPETANYGYTF	TGTGCTAGTGGTCCCGAGACAGCGAACTATGGCTACACCTTC
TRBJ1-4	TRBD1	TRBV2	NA	CASSPGTGPYNEKLFF	TGTGCCAGCAGCCCCGGGACAGGGCCCTATAATGAAAAACTGTTTTTT
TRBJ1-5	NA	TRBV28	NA	CASNLEGSGNQPQHF	TGTGCCAGCAACCTAGAGGGTTCTGGCAATCAGCCCCAGCATTTT
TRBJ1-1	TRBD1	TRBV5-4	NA	CASSPGGEAFF	TGTGCCAGCAGCCCAGGGGGTGAAGCTTTCTTT
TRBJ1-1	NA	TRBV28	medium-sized	CASTRTGVLEAFF	TGTGCCAGCACTAGAACAGGTGTCCTGGAAGCTTTCTTT
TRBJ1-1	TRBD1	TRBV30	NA	CAWREKGQGNTEAFF	TGTGCCTGGAGGGAGAAGGGACAGGGGAACACTGAAGCTTTCTTT
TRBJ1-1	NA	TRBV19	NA	CASSIRLNTEAFF	TGTGCCAGTAGTATACGGCTGAACACTGAAGCTTTCTTT
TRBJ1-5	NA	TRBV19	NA	CASSIRAGNQPQHF	TGTGCCAGTAGTATCCGGGCGGGGAATCAGCCCCAGCATTTT
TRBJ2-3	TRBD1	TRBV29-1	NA	CSVGQGITDTQYF	TGCAGCGTTGGACAGGGAATCACAGATACGCAGTATTTT
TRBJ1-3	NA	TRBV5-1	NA	CASSLRGVGNTIYF	TGCGCCAGCAGCTTGAGGGGAGTTGGAAACACCATATATTTT
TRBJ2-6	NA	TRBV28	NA	CASSFSPEQGGGANVLTF	TGTGCCAGCAGTTTCAGTCCCGAACAGGGTGGTGGGGCCAACGTCCTGACTTTC
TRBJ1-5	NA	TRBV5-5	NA	CASSPSVGGGNQPQHF	TGTGCCAGCAGCCCCAGCGTGGGCGGGGGCAATCAGCCCCAGCATTTT